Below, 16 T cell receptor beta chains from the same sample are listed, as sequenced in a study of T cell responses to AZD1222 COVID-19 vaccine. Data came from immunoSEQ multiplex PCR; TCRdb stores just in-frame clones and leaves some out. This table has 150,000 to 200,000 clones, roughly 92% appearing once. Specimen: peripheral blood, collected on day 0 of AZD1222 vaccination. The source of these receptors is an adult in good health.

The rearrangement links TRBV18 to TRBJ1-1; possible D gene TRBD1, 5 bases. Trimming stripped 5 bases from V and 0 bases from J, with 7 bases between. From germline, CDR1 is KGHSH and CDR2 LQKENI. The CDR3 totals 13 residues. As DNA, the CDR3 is TGTGCCAGCTCATCCAGGGTGAACACTGAAGCTTTCTTT. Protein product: CASSSRVNTEAFF.

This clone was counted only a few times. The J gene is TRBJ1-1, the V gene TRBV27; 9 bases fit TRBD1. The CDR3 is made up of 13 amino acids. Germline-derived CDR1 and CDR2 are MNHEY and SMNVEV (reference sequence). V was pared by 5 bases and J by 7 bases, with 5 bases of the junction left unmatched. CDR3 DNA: TGTGCCAGCAGTCAGCGACAGGGGGGTGAAGCTTTCTTT. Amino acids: CASSQRQGGEAFF.

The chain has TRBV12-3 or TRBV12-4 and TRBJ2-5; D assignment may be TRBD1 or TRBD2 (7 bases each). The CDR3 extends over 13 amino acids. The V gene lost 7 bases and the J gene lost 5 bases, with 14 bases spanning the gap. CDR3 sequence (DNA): TGTGCCAGCAAAGGGAGGGGGCCCGAGACCCAGTACTTC. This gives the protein CASKGRGPETQYF.

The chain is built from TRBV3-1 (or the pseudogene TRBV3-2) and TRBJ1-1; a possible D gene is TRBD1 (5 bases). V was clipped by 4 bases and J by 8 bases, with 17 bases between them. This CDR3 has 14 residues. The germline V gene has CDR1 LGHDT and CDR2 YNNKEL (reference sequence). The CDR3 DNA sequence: TGTGCCAGCAGCCTCGGTGGAGGGGTCGAGGAAGCTTTCTTT. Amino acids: CASSLGGGVEEAFF.

DNA of the CDR3: TGTGCCAGCAGCTCACCGGGCCGTCTAAACCAGCCCCAGCATTTT. It is translated as CASSSPGRLNQPQHF. This chain links TRBV7-2 with TRBJ1-5, with D unresolved. The CDR3 length is 15 residues. Germline CDR1 SGHTA, CDR2 FQGNSA. V was shortened by 4 bases and J by 7 bases, with 17 bases between the two germline ends. The full variable domain, its missing parts supplied by reference TRBV7-2 and TRBJ1-5, is GAGVSQSPSNKVTEKGKDVELRCDPISGHTALYWYRQSLGQGLEFLIYFQGNSAPDKSGLPSDRFSAERTGGSVSTLTIQRTQQEDSAVYLCASSSPGRLNQPQHFGDGTRLSIL.

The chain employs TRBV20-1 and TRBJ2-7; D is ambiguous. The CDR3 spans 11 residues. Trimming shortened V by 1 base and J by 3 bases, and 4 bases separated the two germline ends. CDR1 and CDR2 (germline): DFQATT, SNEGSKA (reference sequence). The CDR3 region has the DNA TGCAGTGCTAGAGTTGACTACGAGCAGTACTTC. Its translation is CSARVDYEQYF.

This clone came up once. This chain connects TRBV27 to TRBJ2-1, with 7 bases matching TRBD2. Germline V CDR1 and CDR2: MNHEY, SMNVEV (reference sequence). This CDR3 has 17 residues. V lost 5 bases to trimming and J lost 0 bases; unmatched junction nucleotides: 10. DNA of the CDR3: TGTGCCAGCAGTCCGTGGCCTAGCGGTAGCTCCTACAATGAGCAGTTCTTC. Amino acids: CASSPWPSGSSYNEQFF.

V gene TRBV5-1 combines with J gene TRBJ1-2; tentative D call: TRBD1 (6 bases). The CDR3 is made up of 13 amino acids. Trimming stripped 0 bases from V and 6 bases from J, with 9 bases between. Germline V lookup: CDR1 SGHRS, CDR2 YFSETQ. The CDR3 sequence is CASSLGPGDGYTF. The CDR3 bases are TGCGCCAGCAGCTTGGGGCCAGGGGATGGCTACACCTTC.

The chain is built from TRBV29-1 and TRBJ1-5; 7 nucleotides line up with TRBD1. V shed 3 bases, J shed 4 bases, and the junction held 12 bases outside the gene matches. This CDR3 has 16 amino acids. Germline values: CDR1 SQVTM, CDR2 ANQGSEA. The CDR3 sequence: CSVDRSRRGENQPQHF. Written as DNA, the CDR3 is TGCAGCGTTGATCGAAGCCGCAGGGGGGAAAATCAGCCCCAGCATTTT.

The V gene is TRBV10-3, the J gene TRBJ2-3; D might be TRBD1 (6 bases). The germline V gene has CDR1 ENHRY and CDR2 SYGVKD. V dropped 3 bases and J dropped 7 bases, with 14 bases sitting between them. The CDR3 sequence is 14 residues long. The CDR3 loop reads CAISDAKDSHTQYF. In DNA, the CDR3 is TGTGCCATCAGTGATGCGAAGGACAGCCATACGCAGTATTTT.

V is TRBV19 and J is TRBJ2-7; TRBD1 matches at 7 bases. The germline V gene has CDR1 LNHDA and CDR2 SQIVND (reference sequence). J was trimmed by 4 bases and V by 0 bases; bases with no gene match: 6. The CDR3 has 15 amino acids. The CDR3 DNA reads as TGTGCCAGTAGTATAGAAGGGGGCCGCTCGTACGAGCAGTACTTC. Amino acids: CASSIEGGRSYEQYF.

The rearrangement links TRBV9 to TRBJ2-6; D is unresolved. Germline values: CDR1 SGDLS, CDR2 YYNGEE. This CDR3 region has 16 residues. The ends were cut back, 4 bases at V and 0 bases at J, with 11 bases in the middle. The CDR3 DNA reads TGTGCCAGCAGCACCACGTCGGGCTCTGGGGCCAACGTCCTGACTTTC. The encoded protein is CASSTTSGSGANVLTF. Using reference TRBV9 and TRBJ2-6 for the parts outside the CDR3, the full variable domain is DSGVTQTPKHLITATGQRVTLRCSPRSGDLSVYWYQQSLDQGLQFLIQYYNGEERAKGNILERFSAQQFPDLHSELNLSSLELGDSALYFCASSTTSGSGANVLTFGAGSRLTVL.

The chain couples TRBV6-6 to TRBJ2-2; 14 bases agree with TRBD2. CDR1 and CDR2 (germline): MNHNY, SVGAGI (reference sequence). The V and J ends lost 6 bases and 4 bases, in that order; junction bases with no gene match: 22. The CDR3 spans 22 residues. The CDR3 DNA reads TGTGCCAGCAGCTACATGAGACTATCCGGGACTAGCGGGAGATCGGGCACCGGGGAGCTGTTTTTT. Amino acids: CASSYMRLSGTSGRSGTGELFF.

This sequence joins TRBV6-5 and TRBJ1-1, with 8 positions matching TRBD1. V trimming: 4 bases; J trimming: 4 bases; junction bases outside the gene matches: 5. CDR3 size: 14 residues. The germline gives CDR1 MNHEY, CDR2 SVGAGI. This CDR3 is CASSSNTGGTEAFF. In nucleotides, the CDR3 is TGTGCCAGCAGTTCCAATACAGGGGGCACTGAAGCTTTCTTT.

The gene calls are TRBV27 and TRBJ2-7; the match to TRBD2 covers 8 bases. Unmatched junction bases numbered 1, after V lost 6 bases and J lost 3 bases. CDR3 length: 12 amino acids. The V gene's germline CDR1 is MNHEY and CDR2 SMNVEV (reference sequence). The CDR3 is CASRGTSYEQYF. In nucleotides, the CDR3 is TGTGCCAGCAGGGGGACTAGCTACGAGCAGTACTTC.

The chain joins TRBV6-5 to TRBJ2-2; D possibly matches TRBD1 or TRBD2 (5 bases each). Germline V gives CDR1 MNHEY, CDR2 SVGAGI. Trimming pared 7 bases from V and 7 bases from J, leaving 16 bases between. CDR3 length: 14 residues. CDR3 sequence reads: CASTQRGNGGELFF. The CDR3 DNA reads TGTGCCAGCACTCAGAGGGGAAATGGCGGGGAGCTGTTTTTT.